These 29 T cell receptor beta chains were sequenced from one sample in a study of blood T cells in healthy people across ages. Sample-barcoded 5' priming and a J-beta primer mix drove a second PCR of roughly 7 to 11 cycles. TCRdb itself ran the 5' RACE reads through MiXCR, one entry per CDR3 protein. The data show approximately 810,000 distinct CDR3 sequences, under 30% seen once. The sequenced sample consisted of blood. All receptors come from a woman older than 75 in good health.

The CDR3 nucleotides read TGTGCCAGCCGCCAGGGCAGGACAGGGTCAACTGAAGCTTTCTTT. This encodes CASRQGRTGSTEAFF. The chain uses TRBV5-5 and TRBJ1-1, with 8 nucleotides matching TRBD1. CDR3 length: 15 amino acids. Germline-derived CDR1 and CDR2 are SGHKS and YYEKEE (reference sequence). The V and J ends lost 7 bases and 5 bases, in that order; junction bases with no gene match: 13. The full variable domain, its missing parts supplied by reference TRBV5-5 and TRBJ1-1, is DAGVTQSPTHLIKTRGQQVTLRCSPISGHKSVSWYQQVLGQGPQFIFQYYEKEERGRGNFPDRFSARQFPNYSSELNVNALLLGDSALYLCASRQGRTGSTEAFFGQGTRLTVV.

The CDR3 region is CATSDPRGQYNEQFF. The CDR3 region has the DNA TGTGCCACCAGTGATCCCAGGGGGCAATACAATGAGCAGTTCTTC. The gene calls are TRBV24-1 and TRBJ2-1; TRBD1 aligns across 8 bases. Germline V lookup: CDR1 KGHDR, CDR2 SFDVKD. With 3 bases clipped from V and 4 bases from J, the junction kept 4 bases outside the gene matches. This CDR3 spans 15 amino acids.

This chain joins TRBV7-8 and TRBJ1-5; D is unresolved. The CDR3 totals 16 residues. From germline, CDR1 is SGHVS and CDR2 FQNEAQ. Trimming removed 1 base at V and 6 bases at J, with 16 bases between. The CDR3 protein is CASSLVSSILTQPQHF. CDR3 sequence (DNA): TGTGCCAGCAGCTTAGTAAGCAGTATCTTAACTCAGCCCCAGCATTTT.

This clonotype was seen repeatedly, ten times or more. This chain connects TRBV6-2 or TRBV6-3 to TRBJ1-1; the D is unclear. Looked up from germline, CDR1 is MNHEY and CDR2 is SVGEGT. The CDR3 has 13 amino acids. The V and J ends lost 4 bases and 3 bases respectively, with 9 bases between them. This chain's CDR3 is CASSSEVYTEAFF. Here the CDR3 DNA reads TGTGCCAGCAGTTCTGAGGTATACACTGAAGCTTTCTTT.

Regarding this clonotype: A single base separates this from a much larger clone, so it may be a read error. The CDR3 DNA is TGCAGTGCTAACAGGAATAGCAGTCAGCCCCAGCATTTT. It codes for CSANRNSSQPQHF. This rearrangement joins TRBV20-1 to TRBJ1-5, with a tentative D call TRBD1 (5 bases). This CDR3 is built from 13 residues. Germline V gene lookup returns CDR1 DFQATT and CDR2 SNEGSKA (reference sequence).

The chain uses TRBV27 and TRBJ1-1; 7 bases fit TRBD1. The germline V gene encodes CDR1 MNHEY and CDR2 SMNVEV (reference sequence). The CDR3 spans 15 residues. Trimming took 7 bases from V and 7 from J; bases not matched to a gene: 15. CDR3 nucleotide sequence: TGTGCCAGCACTACGGACAGGTGGCGAACCTTTGAAGCTTTCTTT. Its translation: CASTTDRWRTFEAFF.

This chain uses TRBV7-8 with TRBJ1-2; 7 bases fit TRBD1. Germline CDR1 and CDR2: SGHVS and FQNEAQ. The CDR3 spans 16 residues. The V segment lost 5 bases and the J segment 1 base; nucleotides outside the gene matches: 10. The CDR3 DNA is TGTGCCAGCAGCGACCCGGGACAGATTAATAACTATGGCTACACCTTC. This gives the protein CASSDPGQINNYGYTF.

This clonotype was seen a few times. This sequence joins TRBV2 and TRBJ2-7; 13 nucleotides align to TRBD2. V lost 6 bases, J lost 2 bases, and 4 bases stayed unmatched. The V gene's germline CDR1 is SNHLY and CDR2 FYNNEI. The CDR3 runs to 15 residues. CDR3 coding DNA: TGTGCCAGCAGAATAACTAGCGGGGGGGCCTACGAGCAGTACTTC. It is translated as CASRITSGGAYEQYF. Looking up the rest from reference TRBV2 and TRBJ2-7 gives the full variable domain: EPEVTQTPSHQVTQMGQEVILRCVPISNHLYFYWYRQILGQKVEFLVSFYNNEISEKSEIFDDQFSVERPDGSNFTLKIRSTKLEDSAMYFCASRITSGGAYEQYFGPGTRLTVT.

The chain recombines TRBV7-2 with TRBJ2-7; 10 bases align to TRBD1. J was trimmed by 6 bases and V by 5 bases; bases with no gene match: 7. Germline CDR1 SGHTA, CDR2 FQGNSA. The CDR3 is made up of 14 amino acids. The CDR3 DNA sequence: TGTGCCAGCAGCCCCGACAGGGGGCTGGGCGAGCAGTACTTC. It specifies CASSPDRGLGEQYF. The whole variable domain, filled in from reference TRBV7-2 and TRBJ2-7, reads GAGVSQSPSNKVTEKGKDVELRCDPISGHTALYWYRQSLGQGLEFLIYFQGNSAPDKSGLPSDRFSAERTGGSVSTLTIQRTQQEDSAVYLCASSPDRGLGEQYFGPGTRLTVT.

This clonotype was detected only a few times. This could be a read error, since a much larger clone is one nucleotide away. V usage is TRBV14 and J usage is TRBJ2-7; the D gene could be TRBD1 or TRBD2 (5 bases each). V was clipped by 1 base and J by 7 bases, with 17 bases between them. CDR1 and CDR2 (germline): SGHDN, FVKESK. This CDR3 comprises 15 residues. CDR3 residues: CASSQGGVNYNEQYF. DNA of the CDR3: TGTGCCAGCAGCCAAGGAGGGGTCAACTACAATGAGCAGTACTTC.

This clonotype has only a few counts. This chain uses TRBV5-1 with TRBJ1-1; D might be TRBD1 (6 bases). Trimming shortened V by 1 base and J by 3 bases, and 16 bases separated the two germline ends. CDR1 SGHRS and CDR2 YFSETQ come from the germline V gene. The CDR3 has 16 residues. The CDR3 sequence is CASSLLGGRGDTEAFF. CDR3 coding DNA: TGCGCCAGCAGCTTGCTCGGGGGCCGAGGCGACACTGAAGCTTTCTTT. The variable domain in full, with the rest retrieved from reference TRBV5-1 and TRBJ1-1, is KAGVTQTPRYLIKTRGQQVTLSCSPISGHRSVSWYQQTPGQGLQFLFEYFSETQRNKGNFPGRFSGRQFSNSRSEMNVSTLELGDSALYLCASSLLGGRGDTEAFFGQGTRLTVV.

This clonotype showed up many times. The chain combines TRBV5-1 with TRBJ2-3; possibly TRBD1 or TRBD2 for D (5 bases each). V lost 4 bases, J lost 2 bases, and 14 bases lay in between. The CDR3 has 15 amino acids. CDR1 and CDR2 (germline): SGHRS, YFSETQ. Written as DNA, the CDR3 is TGCGCCAGCAGCAACCGGGACGGCCACACAGATACGCAGTATTTT. Residues: CASSNRDGHTDTQYF.

This clonotype was observed at least ten times. This chain joins TRBV2 and TRBJ2-7, with D possibly matching TRBD2 (6 bases). Per the germline V gene, CDR1 is SNHLY and CDR2 is FYNNEI. Trimming shortened V by 6 bases and J by 1 base, and 13 bases separated the two germline ends. This CDR3 comprises 14 residues. The CDR3 sequence is CASRDRDWSYEQYF. The CDR3, as DNA: TGTGCCAGCAGAGACCGGGACTGGTCCTACGAGCAGTACTTC.

There are a few counts of this clonotype. V and J are TRBV6-5 and TRBJ1-1; 10 bases agree with TRBD1. V lost 6 bases and J lost 5; bases outside the gene matches: 6. Germline V gene data show CDR1 as MNHEY and CDR2 as SVGAGI. The CDR3 is 14 residues long. In nucleotides, the CDR3 is TGTGCCAGCAGAGGACAGGGGGTTCGTACTGAAGCTTTCTTT. Protein sequence: CASRGQGVRTEAFF.

To note about this clonotype: This may come from a read error, since a much larger clone is one base off. V gene TRBV5-6 combines with J gene TRBJ2-7; tentatively, D is TRBD2 (6 bases). Germline V gene data show CDR1 as SGHDT and CDR2 as YYEEEE. The V end was cut by 4 bases, the J end by 10 bases, with 21 bases between. CDR3 length: 14 amino acids. This CDR3 reads CASSRSAWREAQYF. CDR3 DNA: TGTGCCAGCAGCCGCTCAGCCTGGAGGGAGGCCCAGTACTTC.

In its sample, this clonotype was seen a few times. A much larger clone lies one base from this, so it may be a read error. V and J are TRBV20-1 and TRBJ2-1; TRBD2 aligns across 14 bases. Germline CDR1 DFQATT, CDR2 SNEGSKA (reference sequence). The CDR3 has 14 amino acids. This CDR3 reads CSAPTSGGVGERFF. CDR3 in DNA: TGCAGTGCTCCGACTAGCGGGGGGGTTGGTGAGCGGTTCTTC.

There are many counts of this clonotype. The chain has TRBV6-6 and TRBJ2-3; TRBD2 is a possible D gene (5 bases). Germline loops: CDR1 MNHNY, CDR2 SVGAGI (reference sequence). CDR3 length: 16 amino acids. Trimming pared 3 bases from V and 4 bases from J, leaving 17 bases between. CDR3 sequence (DNA): TGTGCCAGCAGTTATGACCCAGCGGACGTAGCAGATACGCAGTATTTT. It specifies CASSYDPADVADTQYF.

Details on this clonotype: A much larger clone lies one base from this, so it may be a read error. The chain uses TRBV6-2 or TRBV6-3 and TRBJ1-5, with TRBD1 identical over 7 bases. Trimming at V came to 6 bases and at J to 3 bases, leaving 11 bases not matched to a gene. Per germline, CDR1 MNHEY and CDR2 SVGEGT. The CDR3 extends over 16 amino acids. The CDR3 region is CASRLARGAINQPQHF. CDR3 bases: TGTGCCAGCAGACTAGCCAGGGGGGCCATCAATCAGCCCCAGCATTTT.

This clonotype appeared a few times. A much larger clone lies a single base off, so this may be a read error. V and J are TRBV27 and TRBJ2-1; 7 bases line up with TRBD1. The CDR3 loop spans 15 amino acids. Germline assignment: CDR1 MNHEY and CDR2 SMNVEV (reference sequence). The CDR3 is CACSLSNARGHEQFF. The CDR3, as DNA: TGTGCCTGCAGTTTAAGTAATGCGAGGGGGCATGAGCAGTTCTTC.

There are many counts of this clonotype. V and J are TRBV20-1 and TRBJ1-2; D perhaps matches TRBD1 (5 bases). The CDR3 totals 12 residues. The V gene lost 6 bases and the J gene lost 8 bases, with 16 bases spanning the gap. Germline CDR1 reads DFQATT; CDR2 reads SNEGSKA (reference sequence). For the CDR3, the DNA is TGCAGTGCCGCGGGGGGAAGCAGCGGCTACACCTTC. The encoded protein is CSAAGGSSGYTF.

This rearrangement joins TRBV6-2 or TRBV6-3 to TRBJ1-5; D not resolved. The CDR3 has 14 residues. V was pared by 8 bases and J by 0 bases, with 11 bases between. The germline V gene encodes CDR1 MNHEY and CDR2 SVGEGT. The CDR3 DNA sequence: TGTGCCAGCGCTAAGGGAGGTAGCAATCAGCCCCAGCATTTT. Protein product: CASAKGGSNQPQHF.

In this sample, this clonotype turned up a few times. V gene TRBV11-2 combines with J gene TRBJ1-1, with 7 bases matching TRBD1. After removal of 6 bases from V and 5 bases from J, the junction contained 9 bases not matched to a gene. This CDR3 is 14 amino acids long. The germline CDR1 and CDR2 sequences are SGHAT and FQNNGV. The CDR3 nucleotides read TGTGCCAGCAGTTTCAGGGGGGGAGGGACTGAAGCTTTCTTT. Translating it yields CASSFRGGGTEAFF.

This clonotype came up a few times. This may come from a read error, since a much larger clone is one base off. V and J are TRBV20-1 and TRBJ2-7; 8 nucleotides agree with TRBD2. The CDR3 extends over 15 amino acids. Per the germline V gene, CDR1 is DFQATT and CDR2 is SNEGSKA (reference sequence). The trim removed 0 bases at V and 12 bases at J, leaving 16 bases unmatched. The CDR3 sequence: CSARDPSGGLKTRYF. As DNA, the CDR3 is TGCAGTGCTAGAGATCCGTCGGGGGGGCTGAAGACCCGGTACTTC.

This clonotype was observed many times. This sequence joins TRBV20-1 and TRBJ2-5; TRBD1 matches 7 bases. Germline loops: CDR1 DFQATT, CDR2 SNEGSKA (reference sequence). This CDR3 spans 15 amino acids. Unmatched junction bases numbered 7, after V lost 1 base and J lost 2 bases. The CDR3 DNA follows: TGCAGTGCTAGAGTTTTTCAGGGGGTGCAAGAGACCCAGTACTTC. Translated, it gives CSARVFQGVQETQYF.

The chain has TRBV2 and TRBJ2-3, with 8 bases fitting TRBD2. Germline CDR1 SNHLY, CDR2 FYNNEI. V shed 7 bases and J 3 bases; nucleotides not matched to a gene: 6. The CDR3 runs to 14 residues. The CDR3 protein is CASKGSGSTDTQYF. Written as DNA, the CDR3 is TGTGCCAGCAAGGGAAGCGGGAGTACAGATACGCAGTATTTT.

This rearrangement joins TRBV18 to TRBJ2-7; D might be TRBD1 (6 bases). This CDR3 is built from 13 residues. V lost 5 bases to trimming and J lost 5 bases, with 13 bases between them. The V gene's germline CDR1 is KGHSH and CDR2 LQKENI. The CDR3 DNA follows: TGTGCCAGCTCAGCACAGGGAATAAACGAGCAGTACTTC. Translation gives CASSAQGINEQYF.

The chain recombines TRBV29-1 with TRBJ2-7; 8 nucleotides line up with TRBD2. The DNA matches TRBJ2-5 better at its end, which makes the J call doubtful. CDR3 size: 14 residues. Germline V gene sequence: CDR1 SQVTM, CDR2 ANQGSEA. CDR3 residues: CSVGIAGGGETQYF. The CDR3 DNA reads TGCAGCGTTGGGATTGCGGGAGGCGGAGAGACCCAGTACTTC.

A note on this clonotype: A junction boundary mismatches the germline segment, possibly from a read error. The chain links TRBV12-3 or TRBV12-4 to TRBJ2-3; maybe TRBD2 (5 bases). The CDR3 sequence is 11 residues long. The CDR3 sequence: CARGLGDAQYF. The CDR3 coding sequence is TGTGCCAGAGGTTTGGGAGATGCGCAGTATTTT.

As DNA, the CDR3 is TGTGCCAGCAGCTTAGCATGGGGGCGTATGAATTCACCCCTCCACTTT. It specifies CASSLAWGRMNSPLHF. The chain is built from TRBV7-2 and TRBJ1-6, with D possibly being TRBD1 (6 bases). Germline assignment: CDR1 SGHTA and CDR2 FQGNSA. The CDR3 loop spans 16 amino acids. V was clipped by 0 bases and J by 7 bases, with 13 bases between them.